Presented here are 31 T cell receptor beta chains from one specimen sequenced in a study of OX40 agonist ivuxolimab in advanced cancers. Generated by immunoSEQ multiplex PCR, the TCRdb table keeps only in-frame clones and is missing some. The sample lists tens of thousands of clones; 75% to 90% were seen once. Sequencing used CD4+ or CD8+ T cells sorted from blood, obtained in a trial of the OX40 agonist ivuxolimab. The receptors derive from an adult with an advanced solid tumor such as melanoma, head and neck, liver or kidney cancer.

The CDR3 loop reads CASSLGTGALRKQYF. The CDR3 DNA reads TGTGCCAGCAGCTTGGGGACAGGGGCACTACGGAAGCAGTACTTC. V usage is TRBV11-2 and J usage is TRBJ2-7, with TRBD1 matching 10 bases. The ends lost 3 bases at V and 8 bases at J; junction bases unmatched: 10. The germline V gene encodes CDR1 SGHAT and CDR2 FQNNGV. This CDR3 region has 15 residues.

Here the CDR3 reads CSAKDSYGYTF. In nucleotides, the CDR3 is TGCAGCGCAAAGGACTCCTATGGCTACACCTTC. J is TRBJ1-2 and V is TRBV29-1, with D hard to call. The CDR3 spans 11 residues. The germline gives CDR1 SQVTM, CDR2 ANQGSEA. Trimming cost V 7 bases and J 4 bases, with 10 bases left between them.

The chain combines TRBV18 with TRBJ2-3; 9 positions agree with TRBD2. Trimming took 5 bases from V and 6 from J; bases not matched to a gene: 6. This CDR3 contains 14 residues. The germline V gene encodes CDR1 KGHSH and CDR2 LQKENI. In DNA form, the CDR3 reads TGTGCCAGCTCAGTAGCGGGAGACTGGGATACGCAGTATTTT. This sequence encodes CASSVAGDWDTQYF.

The chain recombines TRBV11-2 with TRBJ2-7, with 7 bases that match TRBD2. The CDR3 is 14 residues long. V shed 1 base and J 6 bases; nucleotides not matched to a gene: 6. CDR1 and CDR2 from the germline V gene are SGHAT and FQNNGV. Here the CDR3 DNA reads TGTGCCAGCAGCTTAGTGGGGGGGTATTCCGAGCAGTACTTC. As protein: CASSLVGGYSEQYF.

The chain couples TRBV5-1 to TRBJ2-5; 9 nucleotides match TRBD2. The CDR3 covers 15 residues. J lost 7 bases, V lost 4 bases, and 11 bases had no gene match. Germline CDR1 is SGHRS and CDR2 is YFSETQ. The CDR3: CASSPGTSRAGTQYF. The CDR3 DNA reads as TGCGCCAGCAGCCCCGGGACTAGCCGGGCGGGGACCCAGTACTTC.

The rearrangement links TRBV2 to TRBJ2-7; D uncertain. The CDR3 is 11 residues long. Per the germline V gene, CDR1 is SNHLY and CDR2 is FYNNEI. V was clipped by 6 bases and J by 2 bases, with 5 bases between them. CDR3: CASSPAYEQYF. The CDR3, as DNA: TGTGCCAGCAGCCCAGCCTACGAGCAGTACTTC.

V is TRBV30 and J is TRBJ2-1; D perhaps matches TRBD2 (6 bases). With 2 bases removed from V and 7 bases from J, the gap between germline ends came to 9 bases. This CDR3 comprises 12 residues. Germline CDR1 and CDR2: GTSNPN and SVGIG (reference sequence). The CDR3 here is CAWSSRENEQFF. CDR3 nucleotide sequence: TGTGCCTGGAGTTCGCGGGAAAATGAGCAGTTCTTC.

The chain uses TRBV6-6 and TRBJ2-3; 11 bases line up with TRBD2. The CDR3 has 13 residues. V gave up 11 bases and J gave up 3 bases; unmatched junction bases: 4. Per the germline V gene, CDR1 is MNHNY and CDR2 is SVGAGI (reference sequence). The CDR3 loop reads CAVRTSGTDTQYF. The CDR3 nucleotides read TGTGCCGTCAGGACTAGCGGGACAGATACGCAGTATTTT.

This chain links TRBV30 with TRBJ2-1; D may correspond to TRBD1 or TRBD2 (6 bases each). Germline loops: CDR1 GTSNPN, CDR2 SVGIG (reference sequence). With 3 bases removed from V and 4 bases from J, the gap between germline ends came to 28 bases. The CDR3 is made up of 19 amino acids. The CDR3 nucleotides are TGTGCCTGGAGGGACCTAGGGGGGTCACATACCATACGGTACAATGAGCAGTTCTTC. It yields the protein CAWRDLGGSHTIRYNEQFF.

The chain carries TRBV9 and TRBJ1-3; D unresolved. Trimming stripped 0 bases from V and 2 bases from J, with 15 bases between. The length of the CDR3 is 17 residues. CDR1 SGDLS and CDR2 YYNGEE come from the germline V gene. The CDR3 nucleotides read TGTGCCAGCAGCGTAGGAGGAGGGAAAACTACTGGAAACACCATATATTTT. It yields the protein CASSVGGGKTTGNTIYF.

The rearrangement links TRBV5-1 to TRBJ2-7, with 8 positions matching TRBD1. V was pared by 0 bases and J by 5 bases, with 4 bases of the junction left unmatched. Germline-derived CDR1 and CDR2 are SGHRS and YFSETQ. CDR3 length: 14 amino acids. CDR3 protein: CASSLGTGSHEQYF. The CDR3 DNA reads TGCGCCAGCAGCTTGGGGACAGGGTCCCACGAGCAGTACTTC.

CDR3 protein: CASSSGIDQPQHF. CDR3 DNA: TGTGCCAGCAGCTCGGGGATCGATCAGCCCCAGCATTTT. The chain carries TRBV5-6 and TRBJ1-5, with D hard to call. CDR3 length: 13 amino acids. Trimming cost V 3 bases and J 5 bases, with 9 bases left between them. The V gene's germline CDR1 is SGHDT and CDR2 YYEEEE.

The rearrangement uses TRBV5-1 and TRBJ1-4; D possibly corresponds to TRBD1 (5 bases). CDR1 is SGHRS, CDR2 YFSETQ, per germline. With 4 bases removed from V and 7 bases from J, the gap between germline ends came to 17 bases. This CDR3 is built from 15 residues. CDR3 residues: CASSPQKGAGEKLFF. In DNA form, the CDR3 reads TGCGCCAGCAGCCCGCAAAAAGGGGCCGGTGAAAAACTGTTTTTT.

The chain is built from TRBV19 and TRBJ2-5, with D possibly matching TRBD1 (5 bases). CDR1 and CDR2 from the germline V gene are LNHDA and SQIVND (reference sequence). The CDR3 extends over 15 amino acids. V gave up 5 bases and J gave up 3 bases, with 16 bases separating them. The CDR3 DNA reads TGTGCCAGTAGTGCAGGGCAAGGCCCCGAAGAGACCCAGTACTTC. Its protein is CASSAGQGPEETQYF.

This chain uses TRBV7-8 with TRBJ2-5, with 11 bases matching TRBD1. The CDR3 has 14 residues. Unmatched junction bases numbered 2, after V lost 3 bases and J lost 5 bases. The germline CDR1 and CDR2 sequences are SGHVS and FQNEAQ. The CDR3 sequence: CASSFRDRGETQYF. The CDR3 nucleotides are TGTGCCAGCAGCTTCAGGGACAGGGGGGAGACCCAGTACTTC. The full variable domain, with the rest looked up from reference TRBV7-8 and TRBJ2-5, is GAGVSQSPRYKVAKRGQDVALRCDPISGHVSLFWYQQALGQGPEFLTYFQNEAQLDKSGLPSDRFFAERPEGSVSTLKIQRTQQEDSAVYLCASSFRDRGETQYFGPGTRLLVL.

The chain couples TRBV7-8 to TRBJ1-5; 8 bases are shared with TRBD1. The CDR3 consists of 15 residues. Germline V lookup: CDR1 SGHVS, CDR2 FQNEAQ. Trimming took 6 bases from V and 6 from J; bases not matched to a gene: 10. The DNA for the CDR3 is TGTGCCAGCAGGGAGACAGGGGCCCGCCCTCAGCCCCAGCATTTT. Encoded protein: CASRETGARPQPQHF.

The rearrangement joins TRBV27 to TRBJ1-2; 8 bases line up with TRBD1. After removal of 5 bases from V and 4 bases from J, the junction contained 6 bases not matched to a gene. Germline loops: CDR1 MNHEY, CDR2 SMNVEV (reference sequence). The CDR3 extends over 14 amino acids. This CDR3 reads CASSQGTGIYGYTF. In DNA form, the CDR3 reads TGTGCCAGCAGTCAGGGGACAGGCATCTATGGCTACACCTTC.

This clone was seen a handful of times. V is TRBV19 and J is TRBJ2-5; D ambiguous. The CDR3 extends over 11 amino acids. V lost 10 bases to trimming and J lost 4 bases, with 10 bases between them. The germline V gene encodes CDR1 LNHDA and CDR2 SQIVND (reference sequence). For the CDR3, the DNA is TGTGCCACCAGATGGGGAGAGACCCAGTACTTC. It specifies CATRWGETQYF.

The chain recombines TRBV7-3 with TRBJ2-3; TRBD1 agrees at 9 bases. The CDR3 spans 15 residues. Germline CDR1 is SGHTA and CDR2 is FQGTGA. The ends lost 5 bases at V and 0 bases at J; junction bases unmatched: 3. The CDR3: CASSPGTGSTDTQYF. The CDR3 bases are TGTGCCAGCAGCCCCGGGACAGGGAGCACAGATACGCAGTATTTT.

This clone occurred once. V is TRBV6-1 and J is TRBJ2-1; TRBD2 might be the D (6 bases). The CDR3 length is 18 residues. Trimming cost V 3 bases and J 0 bases, with 18 bases left between them. The germline V gene has CDR1 MNHNS and CDR2 SASEGT. CDR3 sequence reads: CASSDAGRRGNSYNEQFF. The CDR3 nucleotides are TGTGCCAGCAGTGACGCGGGGAGGCGGGGCAACTCCTACAATGAGCAGTTCTTC.

The rearrangement uses TRBV7-9 and TRBJ2-7; 10 bases line up with TRBD1. V lost 4 bases, J lost 2 bases, and 5 bases stayed unmatched. Per the germline V gene, CDR1 is SEHNR and CDR2 is FQNEAQ (reference sequence). CDR3 length: 15 residues. In nucleotides, the CDR3 is TGTGCCAGCAGCTCAACAGACAGGGGGCCCTACGAGCAGTACTTC. Translated, it gives CASSSTDRGPYEQYF.

DNA for the CDR3: TGTGCCAGCAGCCAATCCGGGACCTTCTCCTACGAGCAGTACTTC. Translation: CASSQSGTFSYEQYF. The chain carries TRBV7-9 and TRBJ2-7; D is possibly TRBD1 or TRBD2 (5 bases each). The CDR3 has 15 residues. Germline V gene sequence: CDR1 SEHNR, CDR2 FQNEAQ (reference sequence). Trimming left V 5 bases short and J 0 bases short, with 14 bases between.

The rearrangement uses TRBV6-6 and TRBJ1-2; 7 bases line up with TRBD1. The junction had 4 bases not matched to a gene; V was cut back by 6 bases and J by 6 bases. The germline V gene has CDR1 MNHNY and CDR2 SVGAGI (reference sequence). This CDR3 is built from 12 residues. In DNA, the CDR3 is TGTGCCAGCAGACAGGGGACAGATGGCTACACCTTC. Translation gives CASRQGTDGYTF.

The chain links TRBV19 to TRBJ2-1; perhaps TRBD1 as D (6 bases). V was cut by 3 bases and J by 4 bases, with 16 bases left in between. The germline V gene has CDR1 LNHDA and CDR2 SQIVND (reference sequence). The CDR3 length is 16 residues. CDR3 sequence: CASSIGGQTFYNEQFF. CDR3 DNA sequence: TGTGCCAGTAGTATCGGAGGACAGACCTTTTACAATGAGCAGTTCTTC. Full variable domain (missing parts from reference TRBV19 and TRBJ2-1): DGGITQSPKYLFRKEGQNVTLSCEQNLNHDAMYWYRQDPGQGLRLIYYSQIVNDFQKGDIAEGYSVSREKKESFPLTVTSAQKNPTAFYLCASSIGGQTFYNEQFFGPGTRLTVL.

The V call is TRBV4-1, the J call TRBJ2-7; 7 nucleotides line up with TRBD1. J was trimmed by 4 bases and V by 2 bases; bases with no gene match: 11. The CDR3 has 16 amino acids. CDR1 is MGHRA and CDR2 is YSYEKL in the germline V gene. CDR3 nucleotide sequence: TGCGCCAGCAGCCAACCGGGACAGTCCTTAGGGTACGAGCAGTACTTC. As protein: CASSQPGQSLGYEQYF.

The chain recombines TRBV10-3 with TRBJ2-3, with 8 bases that match TRBD2. V lost 3 bases to trimming and J lost 1 base; unmatched junction nucleotides: 3. Germline CDR1 is ENHRY and CDR2 is SYGVKD. CDR3 length: 15 amino acids. For the CDR3, the DNA is TGTGCCATCAGTGAACAGGGACTAGGCACAGATACGCAGTATTTT. Protein: CAISEQGLGTDTQYF.

The rearrangement links TRBV9 to TRBJ1-4, with 7 nucleotides matching TRBD1. The ends lost 4 bases at V and 5 bases at J; junction bases unmatched: 8. This CDR3 contains 15 residues. Germline V gives CDR1 SGDLS, CDR2 YYNGEE. The CDR3 DNA follows: TGTGCCAGCAGCACCTCGACAGGGCTAAATGAAAAACTGTTTTTT. It encodes CASSTSTGLNEKLFF.

The gene calls are TRBV19 and TRBJ1-4; 7 bases are shared with TRBD1. Trimming took 7 bases from V and 8 from J; bases not matched to a gene: 7. CDR3 length: 13 amino acids. The germline CDR1 and CDR2 sequences are LNHDA and SQIVND (reference sequence). The chain's CDR3 is CASTDRWREKLFF. CDR3 bases: TGTGCCAGTACGGACAGGTGGAGAGAAAAACTGTTTTTT.

Here the CDR3 reads CASSQGATEQFF. The CDR3 DNA reads as TGTGCCAGCAGCCAAGGAGCAACTGAGCAGTTCTTC. The gene calls are TRBV7-3 and TRBJ2-1; D ambiguous. Trimming stripped 5 bases from V and 9 bases from J, with 11 bases between. Germline V lookup: CDR1 SGHTA, CDR2 FQGTGA. This CDR3 has 12 amino acids.

A few counts support this clone. V is TRBV7-2 and J is TRBJ2-7, with 8 bases matching TRBD1. J gave up 1 base and V 6 bases, and 5 bases lay outside the gene matches. This CDR3 spans 14 amino acids. CDR1 and CDR2 from the germline V gene are SGHTA and FQGNSA. For the CDR3, the DNA is TGTGCCAGCAGGCAAAGACAGGGGTCCTACGAGCAGTACTTC. Its translation: CASRQRQGSYEQYF.

This chain uses TRBV4-1 with TRBJ2-7; D may be TRBD2 (5 bases). V was cut by 3 bases and J by 4 bases, with 7 bases left in between. CDR3 length: 12 amino acids. In germline, CDR1 is MGHRA, CDR2 YSYEKL. CDR3 amino acids: CASSQRVYEQYF. The CDR3, as DNA: TGCGCCAGCAGCCAGCGGGTTTACGAGCAGTACTTC.